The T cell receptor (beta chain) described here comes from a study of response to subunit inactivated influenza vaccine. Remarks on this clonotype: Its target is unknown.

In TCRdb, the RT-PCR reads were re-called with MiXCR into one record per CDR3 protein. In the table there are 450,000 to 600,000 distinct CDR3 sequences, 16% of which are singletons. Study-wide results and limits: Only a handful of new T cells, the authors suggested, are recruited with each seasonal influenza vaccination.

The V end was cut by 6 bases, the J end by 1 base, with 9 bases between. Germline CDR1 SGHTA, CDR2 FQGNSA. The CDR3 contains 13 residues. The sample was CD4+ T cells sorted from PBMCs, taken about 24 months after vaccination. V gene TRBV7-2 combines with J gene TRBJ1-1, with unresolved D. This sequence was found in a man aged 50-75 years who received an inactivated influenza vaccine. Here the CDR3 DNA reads TGTGCCAGCAGGTCGAGTGGGAACACTGAAGCTTTCTTT. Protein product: CASRSSGNTEAFF.